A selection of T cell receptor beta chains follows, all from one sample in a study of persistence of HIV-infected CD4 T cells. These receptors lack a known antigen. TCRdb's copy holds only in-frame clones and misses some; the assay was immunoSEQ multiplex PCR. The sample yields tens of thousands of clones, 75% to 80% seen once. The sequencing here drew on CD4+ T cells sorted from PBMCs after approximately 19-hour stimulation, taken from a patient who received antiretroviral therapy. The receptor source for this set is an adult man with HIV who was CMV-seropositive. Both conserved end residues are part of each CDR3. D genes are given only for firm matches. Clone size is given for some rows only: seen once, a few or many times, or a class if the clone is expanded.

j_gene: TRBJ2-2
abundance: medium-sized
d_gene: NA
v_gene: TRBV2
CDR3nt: TGTGCCAGCCAGCAGGCCCGACTAACGAACACCGGGGAGCTGTTTTTT
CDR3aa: CASQQARLTNTGELFF

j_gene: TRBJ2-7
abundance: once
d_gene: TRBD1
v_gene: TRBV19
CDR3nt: TGTGCCAGTAGTATCCCCCGACAGGGGGCCTACGAGCAGTACTTC
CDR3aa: CASSIPRQGAYEQYF

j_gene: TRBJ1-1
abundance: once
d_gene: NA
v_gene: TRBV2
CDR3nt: TGTGCCAGCAAGGGAGAAATGAACACTGAAGCTTTCTTT
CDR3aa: CASKGEMNTEAFF

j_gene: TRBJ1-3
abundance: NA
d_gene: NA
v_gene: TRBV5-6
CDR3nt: TGTGCCAGCAGCTTGCGCCAGTCCGGAAACACCATATATTTT
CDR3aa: CASSLRQSGNTIYF

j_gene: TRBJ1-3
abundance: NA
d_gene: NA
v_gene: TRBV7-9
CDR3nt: TGTGCCAGCAGCCGAAGTGGCTCTGGAAACACCATATATTTT
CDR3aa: CASSRSGSGNTIYF

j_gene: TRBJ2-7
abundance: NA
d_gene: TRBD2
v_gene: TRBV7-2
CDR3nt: TGTGCCAGCAGCCCCCAGCGGGGGGGTTACGAGCAGTACTTC
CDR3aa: CASSPQRGGYEQYF

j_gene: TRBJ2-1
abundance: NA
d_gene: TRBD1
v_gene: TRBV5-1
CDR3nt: TGCGCCAGCAGCTTGGGCCTGGGACAGCTCTCCTACAATGAGCAGTTCTTC
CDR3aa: CASSLGLGQLSYNEQFF

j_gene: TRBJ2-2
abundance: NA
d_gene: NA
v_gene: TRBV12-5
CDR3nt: TGTGCTAGTGGTTTGGGCACCGGGGAGCTGTTTTTT
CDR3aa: CASGLGTGELFF

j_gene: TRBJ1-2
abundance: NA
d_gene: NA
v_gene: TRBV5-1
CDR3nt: TGCGCCAGCAGCGACCAGGGGAAGGATGGCTACACCTTC
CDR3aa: CASSDQGKDGYTF

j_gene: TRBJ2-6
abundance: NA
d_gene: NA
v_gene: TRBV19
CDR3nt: TGTGCCAGTAGTTCGAGGAGAGATCCAAGCTCTGGGGCCAACGTCCTGACTTTC
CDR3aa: CASSSRRDPSSGANVLTF

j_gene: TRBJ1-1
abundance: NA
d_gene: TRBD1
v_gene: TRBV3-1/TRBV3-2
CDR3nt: TGTGCCAGCAGCCCCTACAGGGGGCGGCGGGACACTGAAGCTTTCTTT
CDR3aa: CASSPYRGRRDTEAFF